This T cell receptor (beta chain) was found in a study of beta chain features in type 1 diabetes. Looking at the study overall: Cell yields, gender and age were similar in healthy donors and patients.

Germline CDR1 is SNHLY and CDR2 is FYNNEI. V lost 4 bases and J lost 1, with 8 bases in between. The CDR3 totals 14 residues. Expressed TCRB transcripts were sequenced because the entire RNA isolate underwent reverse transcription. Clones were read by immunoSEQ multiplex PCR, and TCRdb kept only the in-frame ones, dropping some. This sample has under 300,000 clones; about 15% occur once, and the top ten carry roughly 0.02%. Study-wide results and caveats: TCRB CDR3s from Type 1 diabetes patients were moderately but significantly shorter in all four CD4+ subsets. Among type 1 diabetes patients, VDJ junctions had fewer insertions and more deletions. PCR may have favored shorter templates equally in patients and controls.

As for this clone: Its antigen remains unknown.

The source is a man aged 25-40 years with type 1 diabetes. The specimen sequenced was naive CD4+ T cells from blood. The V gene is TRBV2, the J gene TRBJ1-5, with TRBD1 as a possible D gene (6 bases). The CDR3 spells CASSAGQSNQPQHF. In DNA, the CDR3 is TGTGCCAGCAGTGCCGGACAGAGCAATCAGCCCCAGCATTTT. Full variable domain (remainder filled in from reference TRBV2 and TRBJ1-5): EPEVTQTPSHQVTQMGQEVILRCVPISNHLYFYWYRQILGQKVEFLVSFYNNEISEKSEIFDDQFSVERPDGSNFTLKIRSTKLEDSAMYFCASSAGQSNQPQHFGDGTRLSIL.